The next 22 T cell receptor beta chains were all read from a single sample in a study of response to subunit inactivated influenza vaccine. From the RT-PCR reads, TCRdb called clonotypes with MiXCR, one entry per CDR3 protein. The sample comprises over 650,000 distinct CDR3 sequences, about 18% of which are singletons, and approximately 10% rests with the top ten. Sequencing used PBMCs from blood, obtained 5 days after vaccination. These TCRs come from a man over 45 who received an inactivated influenza vaccine.

This clonotype occurred a few times. The J gene is TRBJ2-5, the V gene TRBV20-1; D is undetermined. The germline gives CDR1 DFQATT, CDR2 SNEGSKA (reference sequence). This CDR3 contains 13 residues. CDR3 DNA sequence: TGCAGCGTGCGGCCCCCCCAGGCCGAGACCCAGTACTTC. It codes for CSVRPPQAETQYF.

This clonotype was seen a few times. The V and J genes are TRBV12-3 or TRBV12-4 and TRBJ2-3, with a possible D match to TRBD1 (6 bases). This CDR3 is built from 12 residues. Deletions cut 6 bases from V and 8 bases from J, with 12 bases between. The CDR3 region is CASSSGTSTQYF. The CDR3, as DNA: TGTGCCAGCAGCTCCGGGACAAGTACGCAGTATTTT.

V usage is TRBV5-1 and J usage is TRBJ2-1; D possibly corresponds to TRBD1 (5 bases). CDR3 size: 18 residues. Germline CDR1 reads SGHRS; CDR2 reads YFSETQ. V lost 0 bases and J 5 bases, leaving 21 bases between the germline ends. The CDR3 DNA is TGCGCCAGCAGCTTGGGGGGTCCTCAGGGCAGATTCGACAATGAGCAGTTCTTC. It encodes CASSLGGPQGRFDNEQFF. The variable domain in full, completed from reference TRBV5-1 and TRBJ2-1, reads KAGVTQTPRYLIKTRGQQVTLSCSPISGHRSVSWYQQTPGQGLQFLFEYFSETQRNKGNFPGRFSGRQFSNSRSEMNVSTLELGDSALYLCASSLGGPQGRFDNEQFFGPGTRLTVL.

A few counts support this clonotype. The chain employs TRBV5-1 and TRBJ1-2; D is possibly TRBD1 (6 bases). Germline V gene lookup returns CDR1 SGHRS and CDR2 YFSETQ. Trimming took off 4 bases at V and 0 bases at J, with 10 bases between the two ends. The CDR3 totals 14 residues. CDR3 in amino acids: CASSPGTTNYGYTF. CDR3 nucleotide sequence: TGCGCCAGCAGCCCCGGGACAACTAACTATGGCTACACCTTC.

There are a few counts of this clonotype. V is TRBV12-3 or TRBV12-4 and J is TRBJ2-1; no clear D gene. V was cut by 6 bases and J by 5 bases, with 23 bases left in between. This CDR3 is 17 amino acids long. The CDR3 loop reads CASSFHLGLESNNEQFF. The CDR3 nucleotides are TGTGCCAGCAGCTTTCATTTAGGTCTCGAATCAAACAATGAGCAGTTCTTC.

The CDR3 DNA is TGTGCCAGCAGCGACCTCAACGAGCAGTACTTC. Its translation: CASSDLNEQYF. The chain links TRBV6-2 or TRBV6-3 to TRBJ2-7; D is unclear. This CDR3 has 11 residues. Trimming cost V 6 bases and J 5 bases, with 8 bases left between them. Germline V lookup: CDR1 MNHEY, CDR2 SVGEGT.

The V call is TRBV5-1, the J call TRBJ2-3; TRBD2 is a possible D gene (7 bases). Trimming took 1 base from V and 5 from J, leaving 14 bases between them. The CDR3 loop spans 15 amino acids. Germline assignment: CDR1 SGHRS and CDR2 YFSETQ. The CDR3, as DNA: TGCGCCAGCAGCTTGAATTGGGGGGGCCAAGATACGCAGTATTTT. Translating it yields CASSLNWGGQDTQYF.

The J gene is TRBJ2-3, the V gene TRBV18, with TRBD2 identical over 9 bases. This CDR3 has 15 residues. Trimming at V came to 2 bases and at J to 4 bases, leaving 4 bases not matched to a gene. Germline CDR1 is KGHSH and CDR2 is LQKENI. The CDR3, as DNA: TGTGCCAGCTCACCATTAGCGGGAGCCCCAGATACGCAGTATTTT. Its translation is CASSPLAGAPDTQYF.

The gene calls are TRBV5-5 and TRBJ2-7; no clear D. The germline V gene encodes CDR1 SGHKS and CDR2 YYEKEE (reference sequence). The length of the CDR3 is 15 residues. Trimming removed 0 bases from V and 4 bases from J, with 14 bases in between. The CDR3 DNA is TGTGCCAGCAGCTTGGAGGTAGGGCTTCTTTACGAGCAGTACTTC. It encodes CASSLEVGLLYEQYF.

The gene calls are TRBV12-3 or TRBV12-4 and TRBJ2-2; 9 nucleotides match TRBD1. Losses at the gene ends were 6 bases for V and 7 bases for J; bases not matched to a gene: 6. The CDR3 consists of 14 residues. DNA of the CDR3: TGTGCCAGCAGCTACAGGGGGCAGGGCGGGGAGCTGTTTTTT. Translation: CASSYRGQGGELFF.

The chain couples TRBV7-6 to TRBJ2-7, with 7 positions matching TRBD1. Germline loops: CDR1 SGHVS, CDR2 FNYEAQ. The V and J ends lost 3 bases and 2 bases, in that order; junction bases with no gene match: 4. The CDR3 runs 14 residues. For the CDR3, the DNA is TGTGCCAGCAGCTTGAGGGGACAGCCCTACGAGCAGTACTTC. Protein sequence: CASSLRGQPYEQYF.

This clonotype was seen a few times. The rearrangement joins TRBV7-2 to TRBJ1-5; TRBD1 might be the D (5 bases). Germline-derived CDR1 and CDR2 are SGHTA and FQGNSA. The CDR3 spans 15 residues. With 1 base removed from V and 5 bases from J, the gap between germline ends came to 12 bases. This CDR3 reads CASSLGGRYDQPQHF. CDR3 bases: TGTGCCAGCAGCTTAGGGGGCAGATATGATCAGCCCCAGCATTTT.

This clonotype was counted many times. The V call is TRBV6-5, the J call TRBJ1-1, with D unresolved. Germline CDR1 and CDR2: MNHEY and SVGAGI. The CDR3 runs to 15 residues. The V gene lost 6 bases and the J gene lost 1 base, with 15 bases spanning the gap. In DNA form, the CDR3 reads TGTGCCAGCAGGTATGAACAGAGCTCGAACACTGAAGCTTTCTTT. It yields the protein CASRYEQSSNTEAFF.

V is TRBV7-9 and J is TRBJ2-5; TRBD2 aligns across 13 bases. CDR1 is SEHNR, CDR2 FQNEAQ, per germline (reference sequence). This CDR3 spans 16 amino acids. Trimming took 3 bases from V and 2 from J; bases not matched to a gene: 3. CDR3 in amino acids: CASSFTSGRGQETQYF. In DNA form, the CDR3 reads TGTGCCAGCAGCTTTACTAGCGGGAGGGGGCAAGAGACCCAGTACTTC.

This clonotype came up a few times. V usage is TRBV10-3 and J usage is TRBJ2-4; TRBD2 might be the D (6 bases). V was clipped by 8 bases and J by 1 base, with 9 bases between them. CDR3 length equals 13 residues. Germline V CDR1 and CDR2: ENHRY, SYGVKD. The CDR3 loop is CAIGGEAKNIQYF. CDR3 nucleotides: TGTGCCATCGGAGGGGAGGCCAAAAACATTCAGTACTTC.

The chain employs TRBV7-9 and TRBJ2-1, with D uncertain. The CDR3 contains 14 residues. Trimming left V 8 bases short and J 0 bases short, with 11 bases between. Germline CDR1 is SEHNR and CDR2 is FQNEAQ (reference sequence). The CDR3 loop reads CASEFNPSYNEQFF. The CDR3 DNA reads as TGTGCCAGCGAATTCAACCCCTCCTACAATGAGCAGTTCTTC.

The table lists this clonotype with a few counts. The chain is built from TRBV24-1 and TRBJ2-1; 9 bases align to TRBD2. This CDR3 is 15 amino acids long. The V segment lost 4 bases and the J segment 7 bases; nucleotides outside the gene matches: 7. The germline V gene encodes CDR1 KGHDR and CDR2 SFDVKD. The DNA for the CDR3 is TGTGCCACCAGTGAGGGTACGCTAGCGGGGAATGAGCAGTTCTTC. Protein sequence: CATSEGTLAGNEQFF.

This clonotype was counted a few times. The chain carries TRBV10-2 and TRBJ2-5; TRBD1 matches at 11 bases. Germline trimming cut 7 bases from V and 5 bases from J; bases unmatched to any gene: 6. Germline CDR1 WSHSY, CDR2 SAAADI. This CDR3 is 14 amino acids long. The CDR3 DNA follows: TGCGCCAGCAAATGGACAGGGGGCCCCGAGACCCAGTACTTC. It encodes CASKWTGGPETQYF.

This clonotype was seen a handful of times. V usage is TRBV4-3 and J usage is TRBJ1-2; 11 bases map to TRBD1. Looked up from germline, CDR1 is LGHNA and CDR2 is YSLEER. This CDR3 has 17 residues. Losses at the gene ends were 1 base for V and 3 bases for J; bases not matched to a gene: 7. The CDR3 sequence is CASSQVIRDRGDYGYTF. The DNA of the CDR3 is TGCGCCAGCAGCCAAGTCATTCGGGACAGGGGGGACTATGGCTACACCTTC.

The chain is built from TRBV5-6 and TRBJ2-6, with D maybe TRBD1 (5 bases). Germline V gene lookup returns CDR1 SGHDT and CDR2 YYEEEE. The V end was cut by 4 bases, the J end by 6 bases, with 14 bases between. The CDR3 has 15 residues. The CDR3 protein is CASSQGATLANVLTF. The CDR3 coding sequence is TGTGCCAGCAGCCAGGGTGCCACTCTGGCCAACGTCCTGACTTTC.

This clonotype showed up just a few times. The CDR3 DNA follows: TGTGCCAGCAGCAAGCGGGGATCGAGCCCAGATACGCAGTATTTT. Residues: CASSKRGSSPDTQYF. V usage is TRBV5-4 and J usage is TRBJ2-3; 7 bases map to TRBD2. The CDR3 runs 15 residues. Per germline, CDR1 SGHNT and CDR2 YYREEE (reference sequence). V lost 4 bases, J lost 4 bases, and 9 bases stayed unmatched.

In this sample, this clonotype turned up many times. The J gene is TRBJ1-2, the V gene TRBV9; no firm D call. V shed 9 bases and J shed 9 bases, with 24 bases lying between them. Per germline, CDR1 SGDLS and CDR2 YYNGEE. The CDR3 runs 14 residues. CDR3 protein: CAIFTASNYVSYTF. The CDR3 nucleotides are TGTGCCATTTTCACAGCCTCTAACTATGTTAGCTACACCTTC.